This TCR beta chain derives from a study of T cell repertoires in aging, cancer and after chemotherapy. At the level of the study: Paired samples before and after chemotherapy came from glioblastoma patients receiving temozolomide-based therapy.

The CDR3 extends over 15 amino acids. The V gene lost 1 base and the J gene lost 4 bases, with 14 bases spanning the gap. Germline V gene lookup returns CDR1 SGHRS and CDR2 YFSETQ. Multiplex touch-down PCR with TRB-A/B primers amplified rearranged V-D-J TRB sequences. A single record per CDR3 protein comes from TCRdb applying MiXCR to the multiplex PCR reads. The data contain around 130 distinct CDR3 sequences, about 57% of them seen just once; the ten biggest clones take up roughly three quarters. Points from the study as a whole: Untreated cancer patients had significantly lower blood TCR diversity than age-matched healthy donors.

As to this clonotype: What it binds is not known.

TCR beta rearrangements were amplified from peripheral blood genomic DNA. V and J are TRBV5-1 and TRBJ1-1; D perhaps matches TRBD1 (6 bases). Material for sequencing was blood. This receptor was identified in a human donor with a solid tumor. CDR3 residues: CASSLSLGALTEAFF. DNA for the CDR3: TGCGCCAGCAGCTTGAGTTTGGGGGCCCTCACTGAAGCTTTCTTT.